A single sample gave rise to the 5 T cell receptor beta chains below, sequenced in a study of blood T cell repertoires in COVID-19 (dated by TCRdb to the early 2020s). The library was produced with the immunoSEQ multiplex PCR assay. In its TCRdb copy, this immuneACCESS table keeps in-frame sequences only and misses some clones. Where compared with another copy, unresolved V genes explain less than half of these, and the others have no known cause. The table for this sample lists about 50,000 clones; approximately 90% of them were counted only once. Together, the top ten hold roughly 9.8% of the sample. Sequenced sample: peripheral blood. The receptor set was obtained from an elderly woman with acute or convalescent COVID-19.

The chain recombines TRBV7-9 with TRBJ2-2; TRBD2 matches at 8 bases. V lost 0 bases, J lost 2 bases, and 2 bases stayed unmatched. CDR1 and CDR2 from the germline V gene are SEHNR and FQNEAQ (reference sequence). The CDR3 covers 16 residues. This CDR3 is CASSLASGSNTGELFF. The CDR3 nucleotides read TGTGCCAGCAGCTTAGCAAGCGGGAGTAACACCGGGGAGCTGTTTTTT.

The CDR3 nucleotides are TGCGCCAGCAGCCAACCGGGTATAGACTATGGCTACACCTTC. This sequence encodes CASSQPGIDYGYTF. The rearrangement uses TRBV4-1 and TRBJ1-2; D unclear. This CDR3 has 14 residues. Between the trimmed V and J ends, which lost 2 bases and 3 bases, there was a span of 10 bases. Germline assignment: CDR1 MGHRA and CDR2 YSYEKL.

This clone was seen a handful of times. The chain carries TRBV20-1 and TRBJ2-7, with no clear D. Germline loops: CDR1 DFQATT, CDR2 SNEGSKA (reference sequence). This CDR3 is built from 15 residues. V shed 3 bases and J shed 2 bases, with 17 bases lying between them. This CDR3 is CSASWVGPATYEQYF. CDR3 nucleotides: TGCAGTGCTAGTTGGGTGGGCCCCGCGACCTACGAGCAGTACTTC.

The chain is built from TRBV6-2 or TRBV6-3 and TRBJ2-7; 8 nucleotides agree with TRBD2. CDR1 is MNHEY, CDR2 SVGEGT, per germline. V lost 5 bases to trimming and J lost 0 bases; unmatched junction nucleotides: 3. This CDR3 has 14 amino acids. The CDR3 DNA reads TGTGCCAGCAGTCGGACTAGCCCCTCCTACGAGCAGTACTTC. Translated: CASSRTSPSYEQYF.

V is TRBV7-2 and J is TRBJ2-7; 8 nucleotides match TRBD2. The CDR3 totals 13 residues. Trimming at V came to 7 bases and at J to 8 bases, leaving 10 bases not matched to a gene. Germline-derived CDR1 and CDR2 are SGHTA and FQGNSA. CDR3 region: CASTGGVAGKQYF. CDR3 DNA: TGTGCCAGCACCGGAGGGGTAGCGGGAAAGCAGTACTTC.